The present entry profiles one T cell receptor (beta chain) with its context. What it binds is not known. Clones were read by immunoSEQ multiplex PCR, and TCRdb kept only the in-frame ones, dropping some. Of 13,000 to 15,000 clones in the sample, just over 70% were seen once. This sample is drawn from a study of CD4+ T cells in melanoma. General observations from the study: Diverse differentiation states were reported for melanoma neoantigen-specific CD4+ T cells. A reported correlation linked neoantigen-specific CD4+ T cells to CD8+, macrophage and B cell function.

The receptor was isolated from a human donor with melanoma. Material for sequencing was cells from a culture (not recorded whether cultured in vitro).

The chain's CDR3 is CATQGQGVAEAFF. The CDR3 bases are TGTGCCACCCAGGGACAGGGTGTAGCTGAAGCTTTCTTT. V gene TRBV2 combines with J gene TRBJ1-1, with TRBD1 identical over 9 bases. The CDR3 covers 13 residues. Per the germline V gene, CDR1 is SNHLY and CDR2 is FYNNEI. The V gene end was trimmed by 10 bases and the J gene end by 6 bases; junction bases not matched to a gene: 9.